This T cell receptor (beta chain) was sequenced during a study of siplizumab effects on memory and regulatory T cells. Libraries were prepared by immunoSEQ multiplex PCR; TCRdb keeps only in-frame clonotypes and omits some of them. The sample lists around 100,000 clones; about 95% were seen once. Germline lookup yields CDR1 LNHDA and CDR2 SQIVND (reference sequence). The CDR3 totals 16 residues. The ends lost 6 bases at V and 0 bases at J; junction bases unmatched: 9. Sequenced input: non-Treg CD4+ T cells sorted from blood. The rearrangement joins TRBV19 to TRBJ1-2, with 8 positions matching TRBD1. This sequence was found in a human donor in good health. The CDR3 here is CASSTDRAASNYGYTF. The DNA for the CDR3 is TGTGCCAGTAGCACGGACAGGGCAGCGTCTAACTATGGCTACACCTTC.